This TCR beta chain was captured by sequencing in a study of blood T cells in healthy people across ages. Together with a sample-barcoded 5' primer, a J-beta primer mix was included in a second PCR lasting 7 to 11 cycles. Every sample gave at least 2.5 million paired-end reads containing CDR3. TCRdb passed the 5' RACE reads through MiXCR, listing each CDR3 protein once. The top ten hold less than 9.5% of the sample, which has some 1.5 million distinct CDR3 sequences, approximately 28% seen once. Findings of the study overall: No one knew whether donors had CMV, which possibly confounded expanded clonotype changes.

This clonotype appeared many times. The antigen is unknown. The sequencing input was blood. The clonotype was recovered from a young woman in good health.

The CDR3 region has the DNA TGTGCCAGCAGTCCGAGAGATAATTCACCCCTCCACTTT. Translating gives CASSPRDNSPLHF. The rearrangement joins TRBV12-3 or TRBV12-4 to TRBJ1-6, with D unresolved. The CDR3 covers 13 residues. Between the trimmed V and J ends, which lost 5 bases and 5 bases, there was a span of 7 bases.